The 10 T cell receptor beta chains given below trace back to one sample, sequenced in a study of vaccination effects on CD4 cells after COVID-19. Expansion of antigen-specific CD4+ T cells with viral peptide pools was carried out by the ViraFEST assay before sequencing. CD4+ T cell isolation took place after 10 days of culture. According to PCR results, the person was infected with SARS-CoV-2 between March and December 2020. No cognate antigen is known for these TCRs. TCRdb's table, derived via immunoSEQ multiplex PCR, lists solely in-frame clones and lacks some. The repertoire has approximately 22,000 clones, 75% to 85% of them found once; the top ten carry approximately 35%. The source material was CD4+ T cells from PBMCs cultured with a peptide pool, sampled before COVID-19 vaccination. The receptors here all came from a human donor who had a prior SARS-CoV-2 infection.

The chain couples TRBV5-4 to TRBJ2-7; D is undetermined. CDR3 length equals 14 residues. V dropped 4 bases and J dropped 3 bases, with 14 bases sitting between them. The germline gives CDR1 SGHNT, CDR2 YYREEE (reference sequence). The CDR3 loop is CASSPQAGDYEQYF. The CDR3 DNA reads TGTGCCAGCAGCCCCCAAGCAGGAGACTACGAGCAGTACTTC.

The chain recombines TRBV20-1 with TRBJ1-6; D is possibly TRBD1 (6 bases). V lost 3 bases, J lost 7 bases, and 19 bases lay in between. The germline CDR1 and CDR2 sequences are DFQATT and SNEGSKA (reference sequence). The CDR3 extends over 16 amino acids. The CDR3 region has the DNA TGCAGTGCTAGTTCCGGCAGGGGTACGATAAATTCACCCCTCCACTTT. It specifies CSASSGRGTINSPLHF.

The genes are TRBV21-1 and TRBJ2-5; TRBD2 was called by the table and not checked on the DNA. TRBV21-1 is classified as a pseudogene. The CDR3 runs 17 residues. The CDR3 reads CASSKALGGGWEETQYF. CDR3 bases: TGTGCCAGCAGCAAAGCGCTTGGGGGGGGGTGGGAAGAGACCCAGTACTTC.

This chain connects TRBV7-2 to TRBJ2-3, with TRBD1 matching 8 bases. Unmatched junction bases numbered 12, after V lost 4 bases and J lost 3 bases. Germline loops: CDR1 SGHTA, CDR2 FQGNSA. This CDR3 is 17 amino acids long. This CDR3 is CASSSRPRGPLTDTQYF. The CDR3, as DNA: TGTGCCAGCAGCTCCCGCCCCAGGGGGCCCTTGACAGATACGCAGTATTTT.

This clone was picked up a small number of times. The chain joins TRBV30 to TRBJ2-7; TRBD1 is a possible D gene (6 bases). The CDR3 totals 12 residues. The germline V gene has CDR1 GTSNPN and CDR2 SVGIG (reference sequence). The V gene lost 5 bases and the J gene lost 0 bases, with 8 bases spanning the gap. CDR3 protein: CAWGTLSYEQYF. In DNA, the CDR3 is TGTGCCTGGGGGACACTCTCCTACGAGCAGTACTTC.

This clone was detected a few times. The chain couples TRBV2 to TRBJ2-5, with D possibly being TRBD1 or TRBD2 (6 bases each). CDR1 SNHLY and CDR2 FYNNEI come from the germline V gene. Trimming cost V 4 bases and J 5 bases, with 11 bases left between them. The CDR3 is 13 amino acids. CDR3 in amino acids: CASSVTGRETQYF. The DNA for the CDR3 is TGTGCCAGCAGTGTAACAGGGAGGGAGACCCAGTACTTC.

The chain couples TRBV19 to TRBJ2-5; the D is unclear. Trimming took 10 bases from V and 1 from J, leaving 10 bases between them. Germline assignment: CDR1 LNHDA and CDR2 SQIVND (reference sequence). This CDR3 is 12 amino acids long. DNA of the CDR3: TGTGCCACCGGACGTCCCCAAGAGACCCAGTACTTC. Protein product: CATGRPQETQYF.

The V gene is TRBV5-1, the J gene TRBJ2-5, with a weak D call TRBD2 (5 bases). V dropped 0 bases and J dropped 1 base, with 16 bases sitting between them. The CDR3 runs to 17 residues. CDR1 and CDR2 (germline): SGHRS, YFSETQ. Here the CDR3 DNA reads TGCGCCAGCAGCTTGGTTAGAGAGGGCTTAGTCCAAGAGACCCAGTACTTC. Amino acids: CASSLVREGLVQETQYF.

V and J are TRBV15 and TRBJ2-6, with D unclear. V lost 5 bases, J lost 2 bases, and 10 bases lay in between. This CDR3 is built from 15 residues. Germline CDR1 LNHNV, CDR2 YYDKDF (reference sequence). This chain's CDR3 is CATSAWPPGANVLTF. DNA for the CDR3: TGTGCCACCAGCGCCTGGCCCCCTGGGGCCAACGTCCTGACTTTC.

The V call is TRBV2, the J call TRBJ1-1, with no clear D. V was pared by 6 bases and J by 4 bases, with 9 bases between. In germline, CDR1 is SNHLY, CDR2 FYNNEI. This CDR3 has 12 amino acids. The DNA for the CDR3 is TGTGCCAGCAGGGTCAGGACCACTGAAGCTTTCTTT. Its translation is CASRVRTTEAFF.